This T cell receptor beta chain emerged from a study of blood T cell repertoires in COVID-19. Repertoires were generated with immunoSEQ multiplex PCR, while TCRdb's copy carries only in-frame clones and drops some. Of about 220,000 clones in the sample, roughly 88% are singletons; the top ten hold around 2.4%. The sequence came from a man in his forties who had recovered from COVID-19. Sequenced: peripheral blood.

Here the CDR3 DNA reads TGTGCCAGCAGCCTGCTATCGACTAGCGGGGGGCGGTACGAGCAGTACTTC. Translation: CASSLLSTSGGRYEQYF. V gene TRBV7-2 combines with J gene TRBJ2-7; 13 bases are shared with TRBD2. Germline CDR1 and CDR2: SGHTA and FQGNSA. The CDR3 totals 17 residues. Trimming at V came to 5 bases and at J to 4 bases, leaving 11 bases not matched to a gene.